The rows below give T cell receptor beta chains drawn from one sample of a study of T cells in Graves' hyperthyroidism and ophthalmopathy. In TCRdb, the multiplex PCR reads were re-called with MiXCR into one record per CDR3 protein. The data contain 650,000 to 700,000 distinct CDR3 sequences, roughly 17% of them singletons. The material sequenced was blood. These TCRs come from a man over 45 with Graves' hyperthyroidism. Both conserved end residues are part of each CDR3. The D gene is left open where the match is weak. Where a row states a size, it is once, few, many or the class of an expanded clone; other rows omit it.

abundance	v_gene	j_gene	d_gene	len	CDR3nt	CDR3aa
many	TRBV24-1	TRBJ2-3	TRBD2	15	TGTGCCACCAGTGAAGCGGGAGCTAGCACAGATACGCAGTATTTT	CATSEAGASTDTQYF
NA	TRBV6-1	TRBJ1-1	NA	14	TGTGCCAGCAGAGAAGACGGAAGGAACACTGAAGCTTTCTTT	CASREDGRNTEAFF
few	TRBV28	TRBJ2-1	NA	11	TGTGCCAGCAGTTTAAAGGGACGGTCGTTCTTC	CASSLKGRSFF
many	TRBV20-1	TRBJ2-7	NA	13	TGCAGTGCTAGGGGGGGGGCTGCACGGGAGCAGTACTTC	CSARGGAAREQYF
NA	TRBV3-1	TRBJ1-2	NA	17	TGTGCCAGCAGCCAAGATTGGTACGGAGATGCAAACTTGAGCTACACCTTC	CASSQDWYGDANLSYTF
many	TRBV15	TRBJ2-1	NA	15	TGTGCCACCAGCAGAGGGGACCAGGGGGGCAATGAGCAGTTCTTC	CATSRGDQGGNEQFF
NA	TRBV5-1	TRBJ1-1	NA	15	TGCGCCAGCAGCTTGGCCCCGGTAAAGAACACTGAAGCTTTCTTT	CASSLAPVKNTEAFF
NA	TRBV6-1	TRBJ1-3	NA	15	TGTGCCAGCAGGCTACAGGAGACCTCTGGAAACACCATATATTTT	CASRLQETSGNTIYF
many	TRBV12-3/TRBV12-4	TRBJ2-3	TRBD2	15	TGTGCCAGCAGTTATGGTAGCGGGAGCACAGATACGCAGTATTTT	CASSYGSGSTDTQYF
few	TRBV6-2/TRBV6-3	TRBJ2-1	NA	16	TGTGCCAGCAGTTACTCCGGGACACCCGGGGTCAATGAGCAGTTCTTC	CASSYSGTPGVNEQFF
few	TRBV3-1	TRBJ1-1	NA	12	TGTGCCAGCAGCCAGTGGGGCACTGAAGCTTTCTTT	CASSQWGTEAFF